The rows below give T cell receptor beta chains drawn from one sample of a study of blood T cell repertoires in COVID-19. The data were produced by immunoSEQ multiplex PCR, yet TCRdb's version contains in-frame clones alone and is incomplete. The sample contains 60,000 or so clones, 88% of which appear only once. Source material: peripheral blood. The receptors derive from a man aged 60-69 years with acute or convalescent COVID-19. The CDR3 runs from the conserved cysteine through the conserved F or W. A D gene is named only where the DNA matches it firmly. Some rows mark clone size as missing; the rest say once, few, many or name a class of expanded clone.

clone_size	d_call	j_call	v_call	cdr3_nt	cdr3_aa
-	TRBD2	TRBJ2-5	TRBV28	TGTGCCAGCAGTTTAAAGGGGGGACTAGCGGGTGTAGGGGCTCCCCAAGAGACCCAGTACTTC	CASSLKGGLAGVGAPQETQYF
-	-	TRBJ2-2	TRBV2	TGTGCCAGTACCAGGGAACAGTCCGCGAACACCGGGGAGCTGTTTTTT	CASTREQSANTGELFF
-	TRBD1	TRBJ1-2	TRBV20-1	TGCAGTGCTCCGGACAGGGGCGGCTACACCTTC	CSAPDRGGYTF
-	-	TRBJ1-6	TRBV28	TGTGCCAGCAGTACTATGAGCTCCTATAATTCACCCCTCCACTTT	CASSTMSSYNSPLHF
-	TRBD2	TRBJ2-1	TRBV15	TGTGCCACCAGTGGCGGGAGAATATTACGTGAGCAGTTCTTC	CATSGGRILREQFF
-	-	TRBJ1-2	TRBV18	TGTGCCAGCTCACCGGAAGAGGGCCCCTATGGCTACACCTTC	CASSPEEGPYGYTF
-	TRBD2	TRBJ2-7	TRBV7-9	TGTGCCAGCAGCTCGGGACTAGCCCGGGAGCCCCAGTACTTC	CASSSGLAREPQYF
-	-	TRBJ2-2	TRBV6-4	TGTGCCAGCAGTGAGACAAACACCGGGGAGCTGTTTTTT	CASSETNTGELFF
few	-	TRBJ2-2	TRBV27	TGTGCCAGCTCCCCGGGGGGGGAGCTGTTTTTT	CASSPGGELFF
-	TRBD1	TRBJ1-5	TRBV6-5	TGTGCCAGCGGCGACAGGGGCAATCAGCCCCAGCATTTT	CASGDRGNQPQHF
few	-	TRBJ1-2	TRBV27	TGTGCCAGCAGTTTAACTTTTACCGGGGTTAACTATGGCTACACCTTC	CASSLTFTGVNYGYTF
-	-	TRBJ2-7	TRBV20-1	TGCAGTGCTAGGCGGTACGAGCAGTACTTC	CSARRYEQYF
-	TRBD1	TRBJ1-2	TRBV19	TGTGCCAGTAGTGCGGGACAGTCCTATGGCTACACCTTC	CASSAGQSYGYTF
few	TRBD2	TRBJ2-5	TRBV9	TGTGCCAGCAGCGCGGGGGGGACCCCGGGTGAGACCCAGTACTTC	CASSAGGTPGETQYF
-	TRBD2	TRBJ2-1	TRBV24-1	TGTGCCACCAGTGATTTGGGAGCGGGAGGAGGTAATGAGCAGTTCTTC	CATSDLGAGGGNEQFF
-	-	TRBJ1-3	TRBV18	TGTGCCTCGCTAGGCTCTGGAAACACCATATATTTT	CASLGSGNTIYF
-	-	TRBJ2-7	TRBV29-1	TGCAGCGTGTGCAGGGGACATGACTACGAGCAGTACTTC	CSVCRGHDYEQYF
-	-	TRBJ1-6	TRBV2	TGTGCCAGCAGTGAAGCGCTCGGGTATAATTCACCCCTCCACTTT	CASSEALGYNSPLHF
medium-sized	-	TRBJ2-5	TRBV28	TGTGCCAGCAGTGTACCTCAACTGAATCGAGAACAAGAGACCCAGTACTTC	CASSVPQLNREQETQYF
-	-	TRBJ1-1	TRBV10-1	TGCGCCAGCTCCCGGGGGAGCACTGAAGCTTTCTTT	CASSRGSTEAFF
few	-	TRBJ1-6	TRBV19	TGTGCCAGTACGTTTACCCGGGTAAATTCACCCCTCCACTTT	CASTFTRVNSPLHF
-	-	TRBJ1-4	TRBV18	TGTGCCAGCTCACCACCGGGGCGGGGAAATGAAAAACTGTTTTTT	CASSPPGRGNEKLFF
-	-	TRBJ2-7	TRBV2	TGTGCCAGCACCCCGGGTTCTTCCTACGAGCAGTACTTC	CASTPGSSYEQYF
once	-	TRBJ2-6	TRBV5-5	TGTGCCAGCAGCTTGGATTCGGGGGTTTACGGGGCCAACGTCCTGACTTTC	CASSLDSGVYGANVLTF
few	TRBD1	TRBJ1-5	TRBV6-6	TGTGCCAGCTCTCACAGGGGTGGTCAGCCCCAGCATTTT	CASSHRGGQPQHF
-	TRBD2	TRBJ2-3	TRBV11-2	TGTGCCAGCAGCTTCGGCGGGAGTAACCCAGATACGCAGTATTTT	CASSFGGSNPDTQYF
-	-	TRBJ2-5	TRBV20-1	TGCAGCGGAGGGGCAATAGGGACCCAGTACTTC	CSGGAIGTQYF
-	TRBD1	TRBJ1-4	TRBV19	TGTGCCAGTACCCGGACAGGGGGATATGAAAAACTGTTTTTT	CASTRTGGYEKLFF
-	TRBD1	TRBJ1-1	TRBV3-1/TRBV3-2	TGTGCCAGCGTTAAGACAGGGTGGGGCACTGAAGCTTTCTTT	CASVKTGWGTEAFF
few	TRBD2	TRBJ2-1	TRBV10-1	TGCGCCAGCAGTGCTAGACGAGGTAGCGGGGGGGTCTATGAGCAGTTCTTC	CASSARRGSGGVYEQFF
-	TRBD2	TRBJ2-3	TRBV28	TGTGCCAGCAGTTTAGGTGGGAGGGCCTTCGATACGCAGTATTTT	CASSLGGRAFDTQYF
-	-	TRBJ1-2	TRBV30	TGTGCCTGGAGTGTAGGAGGATCGCTAGATTATGGCTACACCTTC	CAWSVGGSLDYGYTF
-	TRBD1	TRBJ2-7	TRBV4-2	TGTGCCAGCAGCCAAACAGGGGGTGGGACATCCTCCTACGAGCAGTACTTC	CASSQTGGGTSSYEQYF
-	-	TRBJ1-6	TRBV7-8	TGTGCCAGCAGCTTTGACAGAAATAATTCACCCCTCCACTTT	CASSFDRNNSPLHF
-	TRBD1	TRBJ1-2	TRBV28	TGTGCCAGCAGTCGCAGCGGGGGACAGCGATTCGGCTACACCTTC	CASSRSGGQRFGYTF
once	TRBD2	TRBJ2-1	TRBV9	TGTGCCAGCAGCGTCACTAGCGGTTCCTACAATGAGCAGTTCTTC	CASSVTSGSYNEQFF
once	TRBD2	TRBJ2-3	TRBV19	TGTGCCAGTAGGGGACTAGCGGTAACAGATACGCAGTATTTT	CASRGLAVTDTQYF
-	TRBD1	TRBJ2-7	TRBV5-1	TGCGCCAGCACCGACCGGGGACAGGGGCCCGACTACGAGCAGTACTTC	CASTDRGQGPDYEQYF
-	-	TRBJ2-7	TRBV10-3	TGTGCCATCAGCCCTAAGAGATCCACCCCGACCTACGAGCAGTACTTC	CAISPKRSTPTYEQYF
-	-	TRBJ1-1	TRBV18	TGTGCCAGCTCATCATCTGCGGCGGCGAACACTGAAGCTTTCTTT	CASSSSAAANTEAFF
-	TRBD1	TRBJ2-7	TRBV5-1	TGCGCCAGCAGCTTGGGGGCGACAGGGAGTAAGGAGCAGTACTTC	CASSLGATGSKEQYF
-	-	TRBJ2-7	TRBV6-5	TGTGCCAGCCGGCGTAGCGGCTACGAGCAGTACTTC	CASRRSGYEQYF
-	TRBD2	TRBJ2-7	TRBV18	TGTGCCAGCTCAAGGGGGATAGCGGGAGAAGGCGAGCAGTACTTC	CASSRGIAGEGEQYF
-	-	TRBJ1-6	TRBV19	TGTGCCAGTAGTATAAGGGACTGGGATTCACCCCTCCACTTT	CASSIRDWDSPLHF
-	-	TRBJ2-1	TRBV2	TGTGCCAGCACCCCGACAGCCTACAATGAGCAGTTCTTC	CASTPTAYNEQFF